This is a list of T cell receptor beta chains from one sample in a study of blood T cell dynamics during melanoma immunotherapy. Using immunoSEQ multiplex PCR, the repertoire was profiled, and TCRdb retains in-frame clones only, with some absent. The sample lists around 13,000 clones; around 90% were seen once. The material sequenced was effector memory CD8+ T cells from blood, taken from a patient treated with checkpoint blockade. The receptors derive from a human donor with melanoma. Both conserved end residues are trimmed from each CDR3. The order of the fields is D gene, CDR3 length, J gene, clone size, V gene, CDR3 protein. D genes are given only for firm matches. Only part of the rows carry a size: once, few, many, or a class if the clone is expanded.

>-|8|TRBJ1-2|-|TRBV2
ASSSLSYT
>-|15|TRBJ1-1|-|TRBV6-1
ASSDWPFQTPNTEAF
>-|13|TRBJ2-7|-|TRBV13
ASSLGLQGGDEQY
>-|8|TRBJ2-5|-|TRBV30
ACTEETQY
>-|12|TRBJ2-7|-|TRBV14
ASSLSGPVYEQY
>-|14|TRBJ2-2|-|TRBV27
ASSFIPTGSSGELF
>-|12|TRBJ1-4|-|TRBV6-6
ASSYIGVNEKLF
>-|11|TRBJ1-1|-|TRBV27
ASRFRGRTEAF
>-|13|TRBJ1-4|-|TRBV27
ASSLSGVHNEKLF
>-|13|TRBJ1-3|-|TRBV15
ATSRDPGGGNTIY
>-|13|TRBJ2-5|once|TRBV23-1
ASSQFGQIGKTQY
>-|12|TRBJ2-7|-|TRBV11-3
ASSFRDNSYEQY
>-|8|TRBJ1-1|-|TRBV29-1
SVETTEAF
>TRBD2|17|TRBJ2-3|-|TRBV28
ASSLPTSLGRAPTDTQY
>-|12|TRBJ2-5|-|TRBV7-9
ASSAGHLLETQY
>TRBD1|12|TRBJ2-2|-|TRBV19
ARTLQGAVGELF
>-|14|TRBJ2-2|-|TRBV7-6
ASSLAQAGRSGELF
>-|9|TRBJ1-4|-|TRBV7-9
ASSRDEKLF
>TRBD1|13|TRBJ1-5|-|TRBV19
ASSIWQGAGQPQH
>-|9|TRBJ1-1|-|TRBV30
AWSVQAEAF
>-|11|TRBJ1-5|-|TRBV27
ASSQTSNQPQH
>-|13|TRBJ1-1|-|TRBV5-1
ASSPDRVMNTEAF
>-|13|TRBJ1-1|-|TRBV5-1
ASSLDLTMNTEAF
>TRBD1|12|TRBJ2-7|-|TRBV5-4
ASSLPGQTYEQY
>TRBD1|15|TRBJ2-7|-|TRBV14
ASSQDPRTGIRGEQY
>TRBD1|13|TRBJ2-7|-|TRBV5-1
ASSFSQGAAYEQY
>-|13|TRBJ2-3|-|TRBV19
ASSIEAEYTDTQY
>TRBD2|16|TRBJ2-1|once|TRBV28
ASSPETWTSGRGGEQF
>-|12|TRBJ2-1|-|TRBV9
ASSAGTRYNEQF